The clone carrying this T cell receptor (beta chain) was detected once. The sample belongs to a study of blood T cell repertoires in COVID-19. Study in general: PBMCs, B-cell-depleted T cells, or T cells were the source of the cDNA or gDNA that made up the material.

Authors' processing steps: Estimation of nucleated cell counts was performed using reference gene primer amplification. Profiling relied on immunoSEQ multiplex PCR, and the TCRdb table lists in-frame clones only, not all of them. V, J and clone size are taken as reported in that table, and D and trimming were inferred from the DNA itself. The table records approximately 360,000 clones, 80% to 85% of them present only once. Allocation to cohorts depended on clinical history reported by the participants. Donors of Cohort 3 who recovered were those that had two negative PCRs, clearance, or symptom resolution. Sequencing was carried out using PBMCs or T cells enriched from blood (not recorded which). The receptor comes from a woman between 50 and 59 years old who had recovered from COVID-19.

CDR3 coding DNA: TGCGCCAGCAGCCAAGACTGGGCAGGGGATCAGCCCCAGCATTTT. Translation: CASSQDWAGDQPQHF. The gene calls are TRBV4-3 and TRBJ1-5; D is perhaps TRBD1 (6 bases). The V end was cut by 0 bases, the J end by 5 bases, with 11 bases between. The CDR3 sequence is 15 residues long. Germline loops: CDR1 LGHNA, CDR2 YSLEER.